Below, one T cell receptor beta chain is given with its context. Its recognized antigen is unknown. No much larger clonotype is one base removed from it; base qualities were not supplied. Each collaborating institution followed its own protocols to collect whole blood in K2EDTA tubes. For TCRbeta analysis, collaborators shipped samples in one of three forms: frozen whole blood, isolated PBMCs, or DNA extracted from either of those sample types. This sample is drawn from a study of blood T cell repertoires in COVID-19 (dated by TCRdb to the early 2020s). In the study overall: The collaborator samples originated in the United States, Italy and Spain and spanned the acute and convalescent phases of COVID-19. The material from the prospective study consisted of cDNA or gDNA derived from T cells, B-cell-depleted T cells, or PBMCs. Subjects who had been exposed to COVID-19, were actively infected with it, or had recovered from it provided the deeply sampled blood TCRbeta repertoires that made up the dataset. A freely available public database, intended as a resource for researchers studying the immune response to SARS-CoV-2, is where the repertoires were released. Samples came from the ongoing ImmuneRACE study (first 160 participants) plus 1,254 subjects from 6 global collaborators. Sample metadata almost always included a de-identified subject ID, COVID-19 status, age in years and sex. Where available, HLA class I and class II types were taken from metadata supplied by the sample provider and were not determined by assay-based typing. Summary of the overall study and its limitations: Clinical and demographic metadata were provided uncurated, with the amount varying by source and participant.

The germline V gene provides CDR1 SGHVS and CDR2 FQNEAQ. The trim is 5 bases for V and 0 bases for J, with a gap of 20 bases between the germline ends. The CDR3 runs 17 amino acids, cysteine and phenylalanine included. Here the CDR3 DNA is all that survives: 51 bases in frame from base 1. TCRbeta CDR3 regions were amplified from genomic DNA using the immunoSEQ Assay, a bias-controlled multiplex PCR. In the original analysis: The number of nucleated cells in each sample was estimated from the amplification of reference gene primers within the assay. To quantify the absolute abundance of each unique TCRbeta CDR3 rearrangement, sequence reads were collapsed and filtered. Productive Simpson clonality was computed per sample as the square root of Simpson's diversity index over productive rearrangements. Not all clones reach the TCRdb copy of this immuneACCESS table, which keeps in-frame sequences only. Checked studies attribute under half of the gap to unresolved V genes and leave the rest unexplained. The D gene and trimming were derived from the DNA, and the V and J assignments and clone size from that table. The sample table lists about 260,000 clones, about 87% of them with a count of one. The top ten clones comprise around 7.8% of the sample.

The rearrangement joined TRBV7-8 to TRBJ2-7; the D gene identity is not certain. The sequence derives from a human donor in a cohort sampled during active COVID-19. Sequencing was carried out using peripheral blood. For the CDR3, the sequence is CASSLTTVNKPSYEQYF. At the DNA level, the sequence is TGTGCCAGCAGCCTCACGACTGTGAATAAACCCTCCTACGAGCAGTACTTC. With the portions outside the CDR3 filled from the reference TRBV7-8 and TRBJ2-7 genes, the complete variable region becomes GAGVSQSPRYKVAKRGQDVALRCDPISGHVSLFWYQQALGQGPEFLTYFQNEAQLDKSGLPSDRFFAERPEGSVSTLKIQRTQQEDSAVYLCASSLTTVNKPSYEQYFGPGTRLTVT.